This TCR beta chain was identified in a study of early T cells in non-severe SARS-CoV-2 infection. About the study: The authors sequenced bulk RNA from unsorted whole blood, leaving chains unpaired. Findings and limits, study-wide: Anti-spike CD8 specificities were favored by VDJdb matching, whose results missed private and CD4 specificities.

The CDR3 totals 16 residues. J gave up 6 bases and V 6 bases, and 12 bases lay outside the gene matches. Germline V gene lookup returns CDR1 MDHEN and CDR2 SYDVKM. Unique molecular identifiers were attached to individual cDNA molecules. MiXCR, run by TCRdb on the 5' RACE reads, gives a single entry per CDR3 protein. Counted here are 50,000 to 80,000 distinct CDR3 sequences, almost 9% occurring once; the ten biggest clones make up 10% to 15%. There are many counts of this clonotype. As yet, its antigen is unknown. The source is an adult who was a healthcare worker with PCR-confirmed SARS-CoV-2 infection or an uninfected control (not recorded which). The sequences come from whole blood, collected at baseline. J is TRBJ1-4 and V is TRBV28; 8 bases are shared with TRBD1. In nucleotides, the CDR3 is TGTGCCAGCAGACTCGGGTTTGGGACAGGCTATGAAAAACTGTTTTTT. It translates to CASRLGFGTGYEKLFF.